Each of the 25 T cell receptor beta chains below was sequenced from the same sample in a study of early T cells in non-severe SARS-CoV-2 infection. TCRdb used MiXCR to reprocess the 5' RACE reads, holding one entry per CDR3 protein. The sample shows tens of thousands of distinct CDR3 sequences, under 30% of them seen only once. This specimen consisted of whole blood, obtained at baseline. Receptors were obtained from an adult who was a healthcare worker with PCR-confirmed SARS-CoV-2 infection or an uninfected control (not recorded which).

This clonotype has at least ten counts. CDR3 sequence: CASRDLGGGSSYNEQFF. CDR3 DNA: TGCGCCAGCAGGGACTTGGGGGGAGGGAGCTCCTACAATGAGCAGTTCTTC. This chain uses TRBV4-1 with TRBJ2-1; 7 nucleotides align to TRBD2. Looked up from germline, CDR1 is MGHRA and CDR2 is YSYEKL. Losses at the gene ends were 6 bases for V and 0 bases for J; bases not matched to a gene: 11. The CDR3 loop spans 17 amino acids.

J is TRBJ1-2 and V is TRBV6-2 or TRBV6-3; no reliable D call. Germline V gene lookup returns CDR1 MNHEY and CDR2 SVGEGT. The CDR3 spans 14 residues. V lost 6 bases to trimming and J lost 4 bases, with 15 bases between them. The CDR3 here is CASSPLQRSYGYTF. Written as DNA, the CDR3 is TGTGCCAGCAGCCCCTTACAGAGAAGCTATGGCTACACCTTC.

This clonotype was counted between two and nine times. The V call is TRBV29-1, the J call TRBJ2-5; TRBD2 agrees at 7 bases. Germline V gene data show CDR1 as SQVTM and CDR2 as ANQGSEA. The CDR3 contains 12 residues. Trimming at V came to 7 bases and at J to 5 bases, leaving 7 bases not matched to a gene. The DNA of the CDR3 is TGCAGCGGGAGCGGGGCCCCCGAGACCCAGTACTTC. This translates into CSGSGAPETQYF.

The table lists this clonotype with many counts. The chain carries TRBV4-3 and TRBJ2-7; D possibly corresponds to TRBD1 (6 bases). The length of the CDR3 is 16 residues. The V end lost 0 bases, the J end lost 6 bases, and 18 bases lay between the germline ends. Germline V CDR1 and CDR2: LGHNA, YSLEER. The chain's CDR3 is CASSQDRGAGTPEQYF. In nucleotides, the CDR3 is TGCGCCAGCAGCCAAGACAGGGGCGCAGGGACCCCCGAGCAGTACTTC.

The chain combines TRBV20-1 with TRBJ1-1, with D unresolved. V lost 3 bases to trimming and J lost 8 bases, with 10 bases between them. Germline V gene sequence: CDR1 DFQATT, CDR2 SNEGSKA (reference sequence). The CDR3 sequence is 11 residues long. The CDR3 sequence: CSARRDVEAFF. In DNA form, the CDR3 reads TGCAGTGCTAGGCGCGACGTAGAAGCTTTCTTT.

This clonotype has only a few counts. The chain has TRBV7-2 and TRBJ2-5; D possibly matches TRBD1 or TRBD2 (5 bases each). From germline, CDR1 is SGHTA and CDR2 FQGNSA. The CDR3 is made up of 15 amino acids. Trimming pared 2 bases from V and 4 bases from J, leaving 14 bases between. CDR3 sequence: CASSLTGAPAETQYF. The CDR3 coding sequence is TGTGCCAGCAGCTTAACCGGGGCCCCAGCAGAGACCCAGTACTTC.

This clonotype was seen more than once but under ten times. The V and J genes are TRBV12-3 or TRBV12-4 and TRBJ2-7, with D tentatively TRBD1 (6 bases). Trimming cost V 6 bases and J 6 bases, with 15 bases left between them. The CDR3 extends over 13 amino acids. This CDR3 reads CASRMDSRREQYF. CDR3 sequence (DNA): TGTGCCAGCAGAATGGACAGCCGGCGCGAGCAGTACTTC.

Here the CDR3 DNA reads TGTGCCAGCAGTACAGGGTTGCGAGAGACCCAGTACTTC. Its protein is CASSTGLRETQYF. V usage is TRBV2 and J usage is TRBJ2-5, with D perhaps TRBD1 (6 bases). The CDR3 has 13 residues. Between the trimmed V and J ends, which lost 5 bases and 4 bases, there was a span of 11 bases. CDR1 SNHLY and CDR2 FYNNEI come from the germline V gene.

The chain is built from TRBV5-6 and TRBJ2-7; D not resolved. The germline V gene encodes CDR1 SGHDT and CDR2 YYEEEE. V lost 4 bases to trimming and J lost 0 bases, with 17 bases between them. The CDR3 sequence is 16 residues long. In DNA, the CDR3 is TGTGCCAGCAGCCTAATTGACGTATCCTCCTCCTACGAGCAGTACTTC. It translates to CASSLIDVSSSYEQYF.

J is TRBJ2-5 and V is TRBV11-2; TRBD2 matches at 13 bases. The CDR3 length is 15 residues. V gave up 4 bases and J gave up 5 bases; unmatched junction bases: 4. Germline CDR1 SGHAT, CDR2 FQNNGV. The chain's CDR3 is CASSSRLAGGETQYF. CDR3 sequence (DNA): TGTGCCAGCAGCTCCAGACTAGCGGGGGGCGAGACCCAGTACTTC.

This chain uses TRBV14 with TRBJ2-7, with a possible D match to TRBD1 (6 bases). Germline-derived CDR1 and CDR2 are SGHDN and FVKESK. The CDR3 extends over 13 amino acids. Trimming pared 1 base from V and 5 bases from J, leaving 9 bases between. In nucleotides, the CDR3 is TGTGCCAGCAGCCAAGTCAGGGGCCACGAGCAGTACTTC. This gives the protein CASSQVRGHEQYF.

At least ten counts were recorded for this clonotype. The chain recombines TRBV20-1 with TRBJ2-5, with 8 bases lining up with TRBD2. The CDR3 extends over 12 amino acids. With V trimmed by 7 bases and J by 3 bases, 4 bases remained unmatched. Germline CDR1 DFQATT, CDR2 SNEGSKA (reference sequence). CDR3 DNA sequence: TGCAGTGTGTCGGGGGGGAAAGAGACCCAGTACTTC. Translated: CSVSGGKETQYF.

This clonotype was detected a few times. The chain has TRBV7-9 and TRBJ2-7; tentatively, D is TRBD1 (6 bases). With 5 bases removed from V and 7 bases from J, the gap between germline ends came to 12 bases. Per the germline V gene, CDR1 is SEHNR and CDR2 is FQNEAQ (reference sequence). This CDR3 has 12 residues. The CDR3 region is CASSHTRGEQYF. Here the CDR3 DNA reads TGTGCCAGCAGCCACACAAGGGGGGAGCAGTACTTC.

This clonotype was counted between two and nine times. The rearrangement links TRBV5-1 to TRBJ2-7; 9 nucleotides agree with TRBD1. The CDR3 length is 13 residues. Germline CDR1 SGHRS, CDR2 YFSETQ. The V segment lost 4 bases and the J segment 3 bases; nucleotides outside the gene matches: 2. In nucleotides, the CDR3 is TGCGCCAGCAGCGCGGGACAGGGCTACGAGCAGTACTTC. This encodes CASSAGQGYEQYF.

The V call is TRBV2, the J call TRBJ2-1, with 7 bases matching TRBD1. CDR1 SNHLY and CDR2 FYNNEI come from the germline V gene. J gave up 0 bases and V 7 bases, and 3 bases lay outside the gene matches. The CDR3 runs to 14 residues. The CDR3 DNA sequence: TGTGCCAGCAAGGGGGACAGCTCCTACAATGAGCAGTTCTTC. Its translation is CASKGDSSYNEQFF.

The J gene is TRBJ2-5, the V gene TRBV12-3 or TRBV12-4, with a tentative D call TRBD2 (7 bases). This CDR3 contains 14 residues. The V and J ends lost 4 bases and 3 bases respectively, with 12 bases between them. As DNA, the CDR3 is TGTGCCAGCAGTTCAGGGGCGGGGGAAGAGACCCAGTACTTC. Translated, it gives CASSSGAGEETQYF.

The chain combines TRBV11-2 with TRBJ2-7; the D gene is possibly TRBD2 (5 bases). CDR1 and CDR2 (germline): SGHAT, FQNNGV. Trimming took 3 bases from V and 2 from J, leaving 11 bases between them. This CDR3 is 14 amino acids long. The CDR3 nucleotides are TGTGCCAGCAGCTTGAACCGGGAAACCTACGAGCAGTACTTC. Translation gives CASSLNRETYEQYF.

This clonotype showed up many times. The chain has TRBV9 and TRBJ1-2; tentatively, D is TRBD1 (5 bases). V shed 0 bases and J shed 1 base, with 10 bases lying between them. This CDR3 is 15 amino acids long. CDR1 is SGDLS, CDR2 YYNGEE, per germline. CDR3 in DNA: TGTGCCAGCAGCGTAGAAGGGGCCTTTAACTATGGCTACACCTTC. Translating it yields CASSVEGAFNYGYTF.

This chain links TRBV20-1 with TRBJ2-1, with D unclear. CDR1 is DFQATT and CDR2 is SNEGSKA in the germline V gene (reference sequence). The CDR3 extends over 16 amino acids. V lost 3 bases and J lost 0, with 15 bases in between. The CDR3 DNA is TGCAGTGCTAGCGTGGACCCCTCGAGCTCCTACAATGAGCAGTTCTTC. Translating gives CSASVDPSSSYNEQFF.

This clonotype occurred many times. The chain uses TRBV5-1 and TRBJ2-7; D tentatively fits TRBD1 or TRBD2 (6 bases each). The CDR3 length is 15 residues. V was clipped by 0 bases and J by 3 bases, with 13 bases between them. CDR1 and CDR2 from the germline V gene are SGHRS and YFSETQ. CDR3 coding DNA: TGCGCCAGCAGCTTGGTGGGGGGCAGCTACTACGAGCAGTACTTC. It specifies CASSLVGGSYYEQYF.

The J gene is TRBJ1-2, the V gene TRBV3-1; D ambiguous. Germline CDR1 LGHDT, CDR2 YNNKEL (reference sequence). CDR3 length: 12 residues. V lost 3 bases to trimming and J lost 8 bases, with 10 bases between them. The CDR3 region is CASSHTARGYTF. The DNA of the CDR3 is TGTGCCAGCAGCCACACGGCGCGGGGCTACACCTTC.

The chain is built from TRBV6-6 and TRBJ1-1; 10 nucleotides match TRBD1. From germline, CDR1 is MNHNY and CDR2 SVGAGI (reference sequence). The J segment lost 4 bases and the V segment lost 6 bases, leaving 5 bases of the junction unmatched. The CDR3 has 14 residues. In nucleotides, the CDR3 is TGTGCCAGCAGGGCCGGGACAGGGGCCACTGAAGCTTTCTTT. Its protein product is CASRAGTGATEAFF.

This chain uses TRBV15 with TRBJ2-7; tentative D call: TRBD1 (6 bases). V gave up 4 bases and J gave up 2 bases, with 9 bases separating them. There are 13 residues in the CDR3. CDR1 is LNHNV, CDR2 YYDKDF, per germline (reference sequence). Written as DNA, the CDR3 is TGTGCCACCAGCAACAGGGACACCTACGAGCAGTACTTC. Protein: CATSNRDTYEQYF.

The rearrangement uses TRBV6-6 and TRBJ1-3, with D unclear. V was cut by 6 bases and J by 1 base, with 10 bases left in between. Germline V gene sequence: CDR1 MNHNY, CDR2 SVGAGI (reference sequence). The CDR3 is made up of 14 amino acids. Here the CDR3 DNA reads TGTGCCAGCAGACCGGTTGCATCTGGAAACACCATATATTTT. Translation gives CASRPVASGNTIYF.

This clonotype was observed a single time. The rearrangement joins TRBV5-5 to TRBJ2-5; tentative D call: TRBD1 (6 bases). The ends were cut back, 4 bases at V and 3 bases at J, with 16 bases in the middle. Germline CDR1 and CDR2: SGHKS and YYEKEE (reference sequence). The CDR3 is 15 residues long. This chain's CDR3 is CASSPLGGREETQYF. The CDR3 DNA is TGTGCCAGCAGCCCGCTAGGGGGAAGAGAAGAGACCCAGTACTTC.